Included here is one T cell receptor beta chain sequence, with context. The CDR3 spans 14 residues. CDR1 SEHNR and CDR2 FQNEAQ come from the germline V gene (reference sequence). The V end was cut by 2 bases, the J end by 4 bases, with 12 bases between. These data belong to a study of control samples from healthy donors and cancer patients. The method was immunoSEQ multiplex PCR; TCRdb's version includes in-frame clones alone and lacks a portion of them. There are roughly 63,000 clones in the sample; about 90% occur only once, and about 6.5% lies in the top ten. The sample was PBMCs. This chain links TRBV7-9 with TRBJ2-7; D ambiguous. The sequence was collected from a man between 60 and 75 years old with colorectal cancer. The CDR3 region is CASSLRLPPYEQYF. CDR3 DNA sequence: TGTGCCAGCAGCTTACGGTTGCCCCCGTACGAGCAGTACTTC.